This T cell receptor beta chain was identified during a study of T cell responses to AZD1222 COVID-19 vaccine. Details on this clone: Its matching antigen is unknown.

The CDR3 contains 15 residues. Germline trimming cut 5 bases from V and 9 bases from J; bases unmatched to any gene: 13. Germline V lookup: CDR1 KGHSH, CDR2 LQKENI. Overall study results and limits: Females made up more of the donors, who were largely white British, and clonal diversity may have come out too low. Elevations in Spike-specific TCR breadth and depth followed administration of two AZD1222 doses.

The method was immunoSEQ multiplex PCR; TCRdb's version includes in-frame clones alone and lacks a portion of them. The sample yields 90,000 to 120,000 clones, nearly 90% seen once. The chain carries TRBV18 and TRBJ1-5; TRBD1 agrees at 7 bases. The clonotype originates from an adult who received the AZD1222 COVID-19 vaccine. Sequenced material: peripheral blood, taken 28 days after the second AZD1222 dose. The CDR3 DNA is TGTGCCAGCTCAAACGCAGGGGGTGACTTTGGGCCCCAGCATTTT. It specifies CASSNAGGDFGPQHF. The full variable domain, in which reference TRBV18 and TRBJ1-5 provide the parts outside the CDR3, is NAGVMQNPRHLVRRRGQEARLRCSPMKGHSHVYWYRQLPEEGLKFMVYLQKENIIDESGMPKERFSAEFPKEGPSILRIQQVVRGDSAAYFCASSNAGGDFGPQHFGDGTRLSIL.